Listed here are 32 T cell receptor beta chains from one sample, sequenced in a study of T cells in Graves' hyperthyroidism and ophthalmopathy. It was RNA transcripts that yielded the amplified TCR beta CDR3 regions. Primed by the HTBI set, a first-round RT-PCR was run on the TCR CDR3. TCRdb processed the multiplex PCR reads anew with MiXCR; each CDR3 protein has one entry. This sample carries approximately 360,000 distinct CDR3 sequences, approximately 14% of them seen once, and the ten largest clones take roughly 26%. The sequenced sample was blood. These receptor sequences come from a young woman with Graves' hyperthyroidism that later progressed to Graves' ophthalmopathy.

This clonotype was found many times. The rearrangement joins TRBV28 to TRBJ2-7, with D possibly matching TRBD1 (6 bases). This CDR3 spans 16 amino acids. Germline-derived CDR1 and CDR2 are MDHEN and SYDVKM. V was clipped by 3 bases and J by 4 bases, with 19 bases between them. CDR3 region: CASSFRIEQGLYEQYF. CDR3 DNA: TGTGCCAGCAGTTTCCGAATTGAACAGGGCTTGTACGAGCAGTACTTC.

This clonotype was counted many times. The J gene is TRBJ2-7, the V gene TRBV12-3 or TRBV12-4; 9 bases match TRBD2. V lost 5 bases to trimming and J lost 7 bases; unmatched junction nucleotides: 12. This CDR3 has 15 amino acids. CDR3 in amino acids: CASSPGLARLGEQYF. Written as DNA, the CDR3 is TGTGCCAGCAGTCCAGGACTAGCGCGCCTAGGGGAGCAGTACTTC.

Ten or more counts support this clonotype. The chain is built from TRBV15 and TRBJ2-1, with unresolved D. From germline, CDR1 is LNHNV and CDR2 YYDKDF (reference sequence). Trimming took off 0 bases at V and 1 base at J, with 7 bases between the two ends. The CDR3 loop spans 15 amino acids. CDR3 region: CATSRDLGSYNEQFF. As DNA, the CDR3 is TGTGCCACCAGCAGAGATCTGGGGTCCTACAATGAGCAGTTCTTC.

This clonotype was seen ten or more times. The genes are TRBV30 and TRBJ1-1; perhaps TRBD1 as D (5 bases). Germline CDR1 GTSNPN, CDR2 SVGIG (reference sequence). The CDR3 spans 12 residues. V was cut by 8 bases and J by 4 bases, with 14 bases left in between. The DNA of the CDR3 is TGTGCCCTCCTGGGGCCTGGCACTGAAGCTTTCTTT. Protein product: CALLGPGTEAFF.

This clonotype has ten or more counts. The chain employs TRBV28 and TRBJ2-2; D is undetermined. The CDR3 consists of 11 residues. The germline CDR1 and CDR2 sequences are MDHEN and SYDVKM. V lost 5 bases and J 7 bases, leaving 5 bases between the germline ends. The CDR3 DNA reads TGTGCCAGCAGTGGGCACGGGGAGCTGTTTTTT. Its protein is CASSGHGELFF.

This clonotype was counted only a few times. The gene calls are TRBV28 and TRBJ2-1, with D maybe TRBD1 (5 bases). This CDR3 is built from 11 residues. The ends were cut back, 4 bases at V and 9 bases at J, with 7 bases in the middle. Germline CDR1 and CDR2: MDHEN and SYDVKM. CDR3 protein: CASSSGIEQFF. The CDR3 nucleotides read TGTGCCAGCAGTTCAGGGATTGAGCAGTTCTTC.

V is TRBV20-1 and J is TRBJ1-1; D remains unclear. Germline CDR1 DFQATT, CDR2 SNEGSKA (reference sequence). V was pared by 3 bases and J by 4 bases, with 15 bases between. This CDR3 spans 14 amino acids. The CDR3 region has the DNA TGCAGTGCTAGGACTGACAACCGGGGCACTGAAGCTTTCTTT. Translated: CSARTDNRGTEAFF.

The chain recombines TRBV6-1 with TRBJ2-7; a weak D match, TRBD2 (5 bases). Germline-derived CDR1 and CDR2 are MNHNS and SASEGT. Trimming left V 6 bases short and J 0 bases short, with 15 bases between. The CDR3 spans 15 residues. The chain's CDR3 is CASSKDGGPSYEQYF. The CDR3 nucleotides read TGTGCCAGCAGCAAGGATGGCGGGCCCTCCTACGAGCAGTACTTC.

This clonotype was found a few times. J is TRBJ2-1 and V is TRBV20-1; D assignment may be TRBD1 or TRBD2 (5 bases each). CDR1 and CDR2 from the germline V gene are DFQATT and SNEGSKA (reference sequence). CDR3 length equals 12 residues. V lost 0 bases to trimming and J lost 15 bases, with 15 bases between them. CDR3 protein: CSAREDPSGRFF. CDR3 nucleotides: TGCAGTGCTAGAGAGGACCCCTCGGGACGGTTCTTC.

In this sample, this clonotype turned up many times. The V and J genes are TRBV20-1 and TRBJ1-1; D call uncertain. CDR1 DFQATT and CDR2 SNEGSKA come from the germline V gene (reference sequence). The CDR3 spans 12 residues. Trimming removed 6 bases from V and 10 bases from J, with 18 bases in between. CDR3 sequence (DNA): TGCAGTGCCAGCAATCTTTGGGTGGCAGCTTTCTTT. Residues: CSASNLWVAAFF.

The V and J genes are TRBV27 and TRBJ1-5; 9 bases are shared with TRBD1. The junction had 8 bases not matched to a gene; V was cut back by 4 bases and J by 4 bases. Germline CDR1 and CDR2: MNHEY and SMNVEV (reference sequence). This CDR3 has 16 amino acids. CDR3 bases: TGTGCCAGCAGTTCCGCTACAGGGGGCCTAAATCAGCCCCAGCATTTT. Its protein is CASSSATGGLNQPQHF.

This clonotype was observed a handful of times. This rearrangement joins TRBV7-9 to TRBJ1-2; 8 nucleotides agree with TRBD1. With 1 base clipped from V and 7 bases from J, the junction kept 11 bases outside the gene matches. CDR3 length: 16 amino acids. The germline V gene encodes CDR1 SEHNR and CDR2 FQNEAQ (reference sequence). Here the CDR3 reads CASSLGVDRASAGYTF. CDR3 nucleotides: TGTGCCAGCAGCTTAGGCGTGGACAGGGCTTCGGCTGGCTACACCTTC.

This clonotype was counted at least ten times. The CDR3 DNA reads as TGTGCCAGCAGCTTAGATGGGAGCGGCACAGATACGCAGTATTTT. This gives the protein CASSLDGSGTDTQYF. The chain recombines TRBV7-9 with TRBJ2-3; a weak D match, TRBD2 (5 bases). CDR3 length: 15 residues. Germline V gene sequence: CDR1 SEHNR, CDR2 FQNEAQ (reference sequence). V lost 1 base and J 1 base, leaving 9 bases between the germline ends.

This clonotype has ten or more counts. V usage is TRBV20-1 and J usage is TRBJ2-3; D ambiguous. Between the trimmed V and J ends, which lost 6 bases and 3 bases, there was a span of 13 bases. Germline-derived CDR1 and CDR2 are DFQATT and SNEGSKA (reference sequence). This CDR3 is 13 amino acids long. DNA of the CDR3: TGCAGTGCCAAAATTCACAGAACAGATACGCAGTATTTT. This translates into CSAKIHRTDTQYF.

This clonotype was counted ten times or more. V is TRBV24-1 and J is TRBJ2-3, with 9 bases lining up with TRBD1. CDR1 and CDR2 (germline): KGHDR, SFDVKD. The CDR3 contains 17 residues. The trim removed 4 bases at V and 1 base at J, leaving 8 bases unmatched. The CDR3, as DNA: TGTGCCACCAGTGAGGGAAGGGACAGGGAAGGCACAGATACGCAGTATTTT. Amino acid sequence: CATSEGRDREGTDTQYF.

This clonotype appeared many times. This rearrangement joins TRBV7-2 to TRBJ2-3, with no clear D. The germline V and J ends were trimmed by 0 bases and 1 base, with 11 bases remaining between them. CDR3 length equals 16 residues. From germline, CDR1 is SGHTA and CDR2 FQGNSA. The CDR3 DNA is TGTGCCAGCAGCTTAGCTCCGCCCCGGGGCACAGATACGCAGTATTTT. It yields the protein CASSLAPPRGTDTQYF.

The chain links TRBV27 to TRBJ1-1, with D unclear. This CDR3 is 11 amino acids long. V lost 8 bases and J lost 7, with 11 bases in between. Germline loops: CDR1 MNHEY, CDR2 SMNVEV (reference sequence). CDR3 residues: CASLAPNEAFF. CDR3 nucleotide sequence: TGTGCCAGCTTGGCACCGAATGAAGCTTTCTTT.

This clonotype was counted at least ten times. The chain joins TRBV28 to TRBJ1-5; a possible D gene is TRBD1 (5 bases). V dropped 6 bases and J dropped 0 bases, with 12 bases sitting between them. CDR1 MDHEN and CDR2 SYDVKM come from the germline V gene. The CDR3 loop spans 15 amino acids. Here the CDR3 DNA reads TGTGCCAGCAGACCCGACAGACCTAGCAATCAGCCCCAGCATTTT. Translating gives CASRPDRPSNQPQHF.

About this clonotype itself: One junction end disagrees with the germline gene, perhaps due to a read error. The chain uses TRBV5-1 and TRBJ1-1; 7 bases are shared with TRBD1. CDR1 SGHRS and CDR2 YFSETQ come from the germline V gene. This CDR3 region has 15 residues. The CDR3 here is CASSLETGIRTEALF. The CDR3 DNA reads TGCGCCAGCAGCTTGGAGACAGGGATACGCACTGAAGCTCTCTTT.

The chain joins TRBV30 to TRBJ1-4; D is ambiguous. This CDR3 is 13 amino acids long. The V gene lost 0 bases and the J gene lost 8 bases, with 10 bases spanning the gap. Looked up from germline, CDR1 is GTSNPN and CDR2 is SVGIG (reference sequence). The CDR3 region is CAWSVAGYEKLFF. The CDR3 DNA follows: TGTGCCTGGAGTGTGGCAGGATACGAAAAACTGTTTTTT.

Details on this clonotype: A much bigger clone sits one base away, suggesting this may be a read error. The J gene is TRBJ2-7, the V gene TRBV6-5; D gene ambiguous. The V gene lost 3 bases and the J gene lost 3 bases, with 12 bases spanning the gap. CDR3 length equals 14 residues. CDR1 and CDR2 (germline): MNHEY, SVGAGI. DNA of the CDR3: TGTGCCAGCAGTTATCAGTCAGAAAGCTACGAGCAGTACTTC. Translating it yields CASSYQSESYEQYF.

This clonotype was seen a handful of times. The chain has TRBV7-2 and TRBJ2-2, with 13 nucleotides matching TRBD2. Germline loops: CDR1 SGHTA, CDR2 FQGNSA. The junction had 10 bases not matched to a gene; V was cut back by 2 bases and J by 7 bases. The length of the CDR3 is 18 residues. The CDR3 loop is CASSLIPGLAGKGGELFF. CDR3 bases: TGTGCCAGCAGCTTAATACCGGGACTAGCGGGAAAGGGCGGGGAGCTGTTTTTT.

This clonotype was detected only a few times. The J gene is TRBJ2-7, the V gene TRBV7-2, with unresolved D. Trimming shortened V by 5 bases and J by 2 bases, and 16 bases separated the two germline ends. There are 15 residues in the CDR3. CDR1 and CDR2 from the germline V gene are SGHTA and FQGNSA. The CDR3 DNA sequence: TGTGCCAGCAGCCCAGAGCGCCAGGTGACCTACGAGCAGTACTTC. Its protein is CASSPERQVTYEQYF. Full variable domain (outside the CDR3, taken from reference TRBV7-2 and TRBJ2-7): GAGVSQSPSNKVTEKGKDVELRCDPISGHTALYWYRQSLGQGLEFLIYFQGNSAPDKSGLPSDRFSAERTGGSVSTLTIQRTQQEDSAVYLCASSPERQVTYEQYFGPGTRLTVT.

This clonotype was counted only a few times. V usage is TRBV6-1 and J usage is TRBJ2-1; TRBD2 aligns across 8 bases. Germline CDR1 reads MNHNS; CDR2 reads SASEGT. The J segment lost 4 bases and the V segment lost 5 bases, leaving 7 bases of the junction unmatched. This CDR3 contains 15 residues. CDR3: CASSLTREGYNEQFF. The CDR3 bases are TGTGCCAGCAGTTTAACCCGGGAGGGGTACAATGAGCAGTTCTTC.

This clonotype turned up a few times. The gene calls are TRBV19 and TRBJ2-3; 7 bases fit TRBD2. The V and J ends lost 6 bases and 8 bases, in that order; junction bases with no gene match: 20. Germline-derived CDR1 and CDR2 are LNHDA and SQIVND (reference sequence). The CDR3 loop spans 17 amino acids. CDR3 in amino acids: CASSDRAGAGLGSTQYF. The CDR3 region has the DNA TGTGCCAGTAGCGATAGGGCGGGAGCCGGACTAGGGAGTACGCAGTATTTT. The variable domain in full, with the rest retrieved from reference TRBV19 and TRBJ2-3, is DGGITQSPKYLFRKEGQNVTLSCEQNLNHDAMYWYRQDPGQGLRLIYYSQIVNDFQKGDIAEGYSVSREKKESFPLTVTSAQKNPTAFYLCASSDRAGAGLGSTQYFGPGTRLTVL.

This clonotype was observed many times. The V call is TRBV5-1, the J call TRBJ2-3; 12 nucleotides agree with TRBD2. The germline CDR1 and CDR2 sequences are SGHRS and YFSETQ. The CDR3 extends over 16 amino acids. Germline trimming cut 5 bases from V and 0 bases from J; bases unmatched to any gene: 4. Here the CDR3 DNA reads TGCGCCAGCAGTCGGACTAGCGGGATGAGCACAGATACGCAGTATTTT. Translation: CASSRTSGMSTDTQYF.

The rearrangement links TRBV30 to TRBJ2-1, with a tentative D call TRBD1 (7 bases). The CDR3 has 17 amino acids. Trimming pared 2 bases from V and 0 bases from J, leaving 17 bases between. Germline V lookup: CDR1 GTSNPN, CDR2 SVGIG (reference sequence). DNA for the CDR3: TGTGCCTGGAGTCAGGGGGGAGTTCGGGGCTCCTACAATGAGCAGTTCTTC. It codes for CAWSQGGVRGSYNEQFF.

The chain links TRBV5-6 to TRBJ1-6; 9 positions agree with TRBD1. CDR1 and CDR2 from the germline V gene are SGHDT and YYEEEE. The CDR3 runs 14 residues. V shed 5 bases and J 7 bases; nucleotides not matched to a gene: 4. CDR3 in amino acids: CASRRTGVNSPLHF. The DNA of the CDR3 is TGTGCCAGCAGACGGACAGGGGTGAATTCACCCCTCCACTTT.

In this sample, this clonotype turned up many times. V gene TRBV2 combines with J gene TRBJ2-3; 12 bases agree with TRBD2. Germline loops: CDR1 SNHLY, CDR2 FYNNEI. The length of the CDR3 is 15 residues. Trimming took 4 bases from V and 5 from J; bases not matched to a gene: 4. CDR3: CASSASGRAIDTQYF. The CDR3 DNA is TGTGCCAGCAGTGCTAGCGGGAGGGCCATAGATACGCAGTATTTT.

The chain has TRBV28 and TRBJ2-7, with D unresolved. The CDR3 spans 15 residues. V was pared by 5 bases and J by 2 bases, with 16 bases between. Germline V CDR1 and CDR2: MDHEN, SYDVKM. DNA for the CDR3: TGTGCCAGCAGTCCTGATTACCTAGGACCCTACGAGCAGTACTTC. Residues: CASSPDYLGPYEQYF.

This sequence joins TRBV28 and TRBJ1-2; 9 positions agree with TRBD1. The germline V gene has CDR1 MDHEN and CDR2 SYDVKM. V dropped 2 bases and J dropped 5; count of bases not matched to a gene: 12. The CDR3 consists of 17 residues. CDR3: CASSLGFGTGPSYGYTF. DNA of the CDR3: TGTGCCAGCAGTTTAGGGTTCGGGACAGGGCCTTCATATGGCTACACCTTC.

At least ten counts were recorded for this clonotype. This chain uses TRBV2 with TRBJ1-5, with a possible D match to TRBD1 (5 bases). Trimming pared 8 bases from V and 0 bases from J, leaving 11 bases between. CDR3 size: 14 residues. Per the germline V gene, CDR1 is SNHLY and CDR2 is FYNNEI. The CDR3 loop is CASGGTVSNQPQHF. In DNA form, the CDR3 reads TGTGCCAGCGGAGGGACGGTTAGCAATCAGCCCCAGCATTTT.